Reported below is one T cell receptor (beta chain). This specimen comes from a study of CD8+ T cells in alopecia areata. Background on the study: Patients in the treated group were given tofacitinib by mouth, 5 to 10 mg twice a day. Tofacitinib was given for 6 to 18 months, then stopped for 6 months.

The authors sorted CD4+ and CD8+ T cells from PBMCs. RNA was extracted and reverse transcribed into cDNA as the sequencing template. Profiled with immunoSEQ multiplex PCR; TCRdb holds only in-frame clones, not every one. The sample lists 150,000 to 200,000 clones, just under 60% seen once, with roughly 14% in the top ten. This CDR3 contains 12 residues. Germline CDR1 LNHNV, CDR2 YYDKDF (reference sequence). The ends were cut back, 5 bases at V and 7 bases at J, with 8 bases in the middle. The chain couples TRBV15 to TRBJ2-2; D uncertain. The receptor's source is a human donor with alopecia areata. Here the sequenced sample was CD4+ T cells sorted from blood, taken at week 0. This CDR3 is CATSLQDGELFF. In DNA, the CDR3 is TGTGCCACCAGCCTCCAAGACGGGGAGCTGTTTTTT.